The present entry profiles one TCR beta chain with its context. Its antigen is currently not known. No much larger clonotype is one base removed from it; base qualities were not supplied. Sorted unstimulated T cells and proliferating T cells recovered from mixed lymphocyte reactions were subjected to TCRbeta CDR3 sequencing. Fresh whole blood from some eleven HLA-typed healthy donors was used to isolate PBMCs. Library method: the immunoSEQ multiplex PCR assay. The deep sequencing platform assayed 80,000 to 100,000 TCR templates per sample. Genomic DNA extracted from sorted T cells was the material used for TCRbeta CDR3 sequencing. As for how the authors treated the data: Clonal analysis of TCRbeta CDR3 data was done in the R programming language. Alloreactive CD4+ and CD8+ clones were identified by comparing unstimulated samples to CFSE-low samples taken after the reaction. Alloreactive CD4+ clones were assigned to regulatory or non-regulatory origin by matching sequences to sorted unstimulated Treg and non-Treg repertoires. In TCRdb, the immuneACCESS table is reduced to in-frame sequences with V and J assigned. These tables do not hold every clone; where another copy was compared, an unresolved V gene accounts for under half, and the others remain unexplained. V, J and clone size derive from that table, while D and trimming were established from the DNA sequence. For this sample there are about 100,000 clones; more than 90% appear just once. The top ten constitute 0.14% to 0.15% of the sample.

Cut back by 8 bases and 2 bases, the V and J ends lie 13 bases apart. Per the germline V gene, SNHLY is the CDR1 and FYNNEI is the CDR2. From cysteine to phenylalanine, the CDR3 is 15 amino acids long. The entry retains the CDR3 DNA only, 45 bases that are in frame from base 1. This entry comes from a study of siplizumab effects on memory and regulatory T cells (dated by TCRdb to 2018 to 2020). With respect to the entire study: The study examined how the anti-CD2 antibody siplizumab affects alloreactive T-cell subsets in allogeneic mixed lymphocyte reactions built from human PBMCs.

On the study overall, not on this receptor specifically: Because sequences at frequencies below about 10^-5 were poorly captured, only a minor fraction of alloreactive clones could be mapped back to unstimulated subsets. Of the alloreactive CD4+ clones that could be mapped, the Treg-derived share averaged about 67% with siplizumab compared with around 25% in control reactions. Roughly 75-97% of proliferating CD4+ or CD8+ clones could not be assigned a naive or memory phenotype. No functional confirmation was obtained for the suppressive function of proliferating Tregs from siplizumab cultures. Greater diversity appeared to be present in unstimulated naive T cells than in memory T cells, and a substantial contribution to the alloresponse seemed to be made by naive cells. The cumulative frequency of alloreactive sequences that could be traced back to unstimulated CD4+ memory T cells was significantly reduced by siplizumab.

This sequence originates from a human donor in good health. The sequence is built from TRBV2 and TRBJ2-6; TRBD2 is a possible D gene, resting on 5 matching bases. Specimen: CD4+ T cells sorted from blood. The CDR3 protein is CASLFGVAGANVLTF. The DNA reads TGTGCCAGCCTTTTCGGGGTGGCTGGGGCCAACGTCCTGACTTTC.